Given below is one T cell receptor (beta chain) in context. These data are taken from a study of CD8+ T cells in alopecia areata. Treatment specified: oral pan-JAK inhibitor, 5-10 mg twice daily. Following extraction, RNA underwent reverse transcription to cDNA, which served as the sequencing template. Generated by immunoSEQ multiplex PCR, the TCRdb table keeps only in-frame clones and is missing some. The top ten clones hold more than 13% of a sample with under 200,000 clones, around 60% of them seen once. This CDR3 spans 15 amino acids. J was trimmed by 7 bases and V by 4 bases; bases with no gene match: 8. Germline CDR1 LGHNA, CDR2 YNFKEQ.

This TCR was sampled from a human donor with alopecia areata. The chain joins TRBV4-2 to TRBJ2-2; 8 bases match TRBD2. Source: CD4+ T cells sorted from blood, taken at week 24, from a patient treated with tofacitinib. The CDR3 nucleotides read TGTGCCAGCAGCCGTTTTGGACTAGCCGACGGGGAGCTGTTTTTT. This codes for CASSRFGLADGELFF.